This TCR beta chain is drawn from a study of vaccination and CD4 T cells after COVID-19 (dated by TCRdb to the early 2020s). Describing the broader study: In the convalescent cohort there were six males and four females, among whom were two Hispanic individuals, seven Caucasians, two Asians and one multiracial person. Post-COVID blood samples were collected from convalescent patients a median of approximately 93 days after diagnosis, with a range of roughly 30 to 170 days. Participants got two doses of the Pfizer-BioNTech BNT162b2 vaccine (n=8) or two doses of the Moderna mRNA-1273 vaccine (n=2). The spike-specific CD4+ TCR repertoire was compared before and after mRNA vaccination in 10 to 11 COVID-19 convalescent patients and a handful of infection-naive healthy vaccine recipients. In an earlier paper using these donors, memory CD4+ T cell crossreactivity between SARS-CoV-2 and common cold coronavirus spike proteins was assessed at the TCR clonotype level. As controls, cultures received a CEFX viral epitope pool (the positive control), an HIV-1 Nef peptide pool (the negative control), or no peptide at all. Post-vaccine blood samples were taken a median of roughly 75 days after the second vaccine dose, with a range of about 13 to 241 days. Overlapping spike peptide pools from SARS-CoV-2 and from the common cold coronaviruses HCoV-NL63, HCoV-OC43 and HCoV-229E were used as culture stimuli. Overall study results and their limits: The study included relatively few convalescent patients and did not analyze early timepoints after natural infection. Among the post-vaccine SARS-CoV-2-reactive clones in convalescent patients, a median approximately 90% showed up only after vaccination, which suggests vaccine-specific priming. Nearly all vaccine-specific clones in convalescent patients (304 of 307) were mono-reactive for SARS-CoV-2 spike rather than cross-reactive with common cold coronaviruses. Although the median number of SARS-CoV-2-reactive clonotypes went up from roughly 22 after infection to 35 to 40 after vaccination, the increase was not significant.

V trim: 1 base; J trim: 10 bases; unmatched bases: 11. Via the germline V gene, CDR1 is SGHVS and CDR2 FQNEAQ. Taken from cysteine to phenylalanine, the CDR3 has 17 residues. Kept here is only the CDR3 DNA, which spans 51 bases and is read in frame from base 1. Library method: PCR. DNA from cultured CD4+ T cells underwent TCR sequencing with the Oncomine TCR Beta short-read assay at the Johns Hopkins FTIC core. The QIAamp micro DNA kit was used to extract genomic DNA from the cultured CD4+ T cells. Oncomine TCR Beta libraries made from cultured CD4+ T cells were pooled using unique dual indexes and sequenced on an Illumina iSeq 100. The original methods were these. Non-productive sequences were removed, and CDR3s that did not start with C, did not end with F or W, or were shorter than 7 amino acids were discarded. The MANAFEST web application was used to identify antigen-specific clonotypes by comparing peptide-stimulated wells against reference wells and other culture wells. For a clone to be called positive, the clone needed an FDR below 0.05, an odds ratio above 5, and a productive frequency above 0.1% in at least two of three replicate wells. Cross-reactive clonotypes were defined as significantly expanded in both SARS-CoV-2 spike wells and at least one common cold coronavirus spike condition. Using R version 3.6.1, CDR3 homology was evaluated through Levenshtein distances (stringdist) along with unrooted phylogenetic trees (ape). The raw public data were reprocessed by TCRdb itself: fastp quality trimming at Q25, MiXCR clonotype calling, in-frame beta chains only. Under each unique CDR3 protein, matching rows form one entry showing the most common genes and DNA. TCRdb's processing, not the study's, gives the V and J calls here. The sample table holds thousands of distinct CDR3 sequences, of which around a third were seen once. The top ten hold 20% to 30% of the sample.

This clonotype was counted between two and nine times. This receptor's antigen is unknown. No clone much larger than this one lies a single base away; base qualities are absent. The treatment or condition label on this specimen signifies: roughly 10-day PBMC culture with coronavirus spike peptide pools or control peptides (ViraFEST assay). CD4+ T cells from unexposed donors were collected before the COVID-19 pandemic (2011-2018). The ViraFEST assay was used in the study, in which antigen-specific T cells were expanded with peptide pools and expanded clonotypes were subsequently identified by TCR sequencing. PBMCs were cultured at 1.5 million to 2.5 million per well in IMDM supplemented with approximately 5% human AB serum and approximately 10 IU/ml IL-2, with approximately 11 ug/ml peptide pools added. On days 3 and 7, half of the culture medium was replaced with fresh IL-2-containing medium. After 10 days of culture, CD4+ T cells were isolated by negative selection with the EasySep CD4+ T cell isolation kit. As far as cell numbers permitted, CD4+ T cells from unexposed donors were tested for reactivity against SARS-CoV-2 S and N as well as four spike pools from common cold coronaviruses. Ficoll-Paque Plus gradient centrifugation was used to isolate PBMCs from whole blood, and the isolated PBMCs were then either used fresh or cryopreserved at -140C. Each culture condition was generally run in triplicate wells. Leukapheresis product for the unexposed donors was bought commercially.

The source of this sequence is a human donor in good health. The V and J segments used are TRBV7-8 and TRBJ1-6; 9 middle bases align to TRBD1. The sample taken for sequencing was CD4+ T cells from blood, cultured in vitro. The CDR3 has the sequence CASSLGMGQGGWSPLHF. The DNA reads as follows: TGTGCCAGCAGCTTAGGAATGGGACAGGGCGGTTGGTCACCCCTCCACTTT.